This T cell receptor (beta chain) was obtained from a study of cytomegalovirus exposure and HLA in healthy donors. Concerning this clone: Its specificity is unknown.

General study results and limits: Based on reports, TCR beta sequences accurately predicted HLA-A and HLA-B alleles for most subjects.

Germline V gene sequence: CDR1 MNHEY, CDR2 SVGAGI. CDR3 length: 15 residues. V was shortened by 6 bases and J by 5 bases, with 17 bases between the two germline ends. PCR employed 60 Vbeta and 13 Jbeta primers. Assay used: immunoSEQ multiplex PCR; TCRdb lists only in-frame clones, some missing. The sample holds tens of thousands of clones. This TCR was recovered from a male donor in good health and CMV-seronegative. The source material was PBMCs. The chain uses TRBV6-5 and TRBJ2-1, with D possibly matching TRBD2 (5 bases). The CDR3 loop reads CASSRGNAENNEQFF. In DNA form, the CDR3 reads TGTGCCAGCAGCCGGGGTAACGCGGAGAACAATGAGCAGTTCTTC.